These T cell receptor beta chains were read from a single sample in a study of blood T cell repertoires in COVID-19. The assay was immunoSEQ multiplex PCR, and TCRdb's table has in-frame clones only and misses some. The sample shows roughly 54,000 clones, 91% of them seen only once. Sequencing input: peripheral blood. Receptor source: an older woman with active or convalescent COVID-19. CDR3s include the opening cysteine and the closing phenylalanine or tryptophan. Fields, in order: J gene, V gene, CDR3 protein.

>TRBJ2-7|TRBV9
CASSVGPEYEQYF
>TRBJ2-1|TRBV25-1
CASSDVTSGRNNEQFF
>TRBJ1-1|TRBV2
CASTQTDLNTEAFF
>TRBJ2-3|TRBV7-7
CASSLRHSPTDTQYF
>TRBJ1-1|TRBV6-5
CASSYSIPGQNTEAFF
>TRBJ1-4|TRBV30
CAWTALGQSNEKLFF
>TRBJ1-6|TRBV5-1
CASSSITGTGSPLHF
>TRBJ1-2|TRBV19
CASSARGQLLYGYTF
>TRBJ1-1|TRBV3-1/TRBV3-2
CASKRGGTEAFF
>TRBJ1-1|TRBV7-2
CASSLARGLLSNTEAFF
>TRBJ2-1|TRBV14
CASSQETDLRYNEQFF
>TRBJ2-3|TRBV24-1
CATSDLLAGGADTQYF
>TRBJ2-7|TRBV10-3
CAIRRQASTYEQYF
>TRBJ2-1|TRBV6-5
CASRRTTLNEQFF
>TRBJ2-1|TRBV5-1
CASSLVIPSYNEQFF
>TRBJ2-1|TRBV27
CASRAGQVSYNEQFF
>TRBJ1-2|TRBV12-3/TRBV12-4
CASSRQGVFTF
>TRBJ1-2|TRBV10-3
CAIKGGDNYGYTF
>TRBJ2-1|TRBV6-5
CASSYSGVHEQFF
>TRBJ2-7|TRBV29-1
CSASRGVLDEQYF
>TRBJ2-2|TRBV2
CASTGAPNTGELFF
>TRBJ1-1|TRBV5-4
CASSLGSRGNTEAFF
>TRBJ2-7|TRBV27
CASSGQGAGEQYF
>TRBJ1-4|TRBV28
CASRQDRGREKLFF
>TRBJ2-1|TRBV7-2
CASSLYPPRGNEQFF
>TRBJ1-3|TRBV29-1
CSVLPGDSSGNTIYF
>TRBJ1-5|TRBV30
CAWSVGQGANQPQHF
>TRBJ2-5|TRBV28
CRAGRKETQYF
>TRBJ1-5|TRBV24-1
CATSDSANLGNQPQHF
>TRBJ2-3|TRBV4-1
CASSPLAGSQYF
>TRBJ1-6|TRBV6-5
CASSYATDSPLHF
>TRBJ2-5|TRBV25-1
CATARGLAGLQETQYF
>TRBJ1-2|TRBV5-1
CASSLSGQNYGYTF
>TRBJ2-7|TRBV9
CASSVGLSNYEQYF
>TRBJ1-1|TRBV7-2
CASRRQAGDTEAFF
>TRBJ1-2|TRBV9
CASSVGIGAYGYTF
>TRBJ2-5|TRBV19
CASRRRGHWETQYF
>TRBJ2-1|TRBV28
CASSPAGGGRWNEQFF
>TRBJ2-3|TRBV24-1
CATSDGRDYGTDTQYF